The entry below gives a single T cell receptor beta chain sequence along with its context. Its antigen remains unknown. The sample comes from a study of cytomegalovirus exposure and HLA in healthy donors. Study-level results: Some V segments, including TRBV6-2 and TRBV6-3, were excluded as indistinguishable. Most TCR sequences showed up rarely, but some public TCRs showed up in many donors.

The PCR had 60 Vbeta and 13 Jbeta primers. Clones were read by immunoSEQ multiplex PCR, and TCRdb kept only the in-frame ones, dropping some. The table records 150,000 to 200,000 clones, 80% of them present only once. CDR1 is MNHEY, CDR2 SMNVEV, per germline (reference sequence). Trimming took 6 bases from V and 8 from J, leaving 22 bases between them. This CDR3 spans 15 amino acids. The sequenced material came from PBMCs. The sequence came from a male donor in good health and CMV-seropositive. The gene calls are TRBV27 and TRBJ1-2, with D maybe TRBD1 (6 bases). CDR3 DNA sequence: TGTGCCAGCAGAGCAGTGGACAGCCCTCCGGGGGGCTACACCTTC. Translation gives CASRAVDSPPGGYTF.